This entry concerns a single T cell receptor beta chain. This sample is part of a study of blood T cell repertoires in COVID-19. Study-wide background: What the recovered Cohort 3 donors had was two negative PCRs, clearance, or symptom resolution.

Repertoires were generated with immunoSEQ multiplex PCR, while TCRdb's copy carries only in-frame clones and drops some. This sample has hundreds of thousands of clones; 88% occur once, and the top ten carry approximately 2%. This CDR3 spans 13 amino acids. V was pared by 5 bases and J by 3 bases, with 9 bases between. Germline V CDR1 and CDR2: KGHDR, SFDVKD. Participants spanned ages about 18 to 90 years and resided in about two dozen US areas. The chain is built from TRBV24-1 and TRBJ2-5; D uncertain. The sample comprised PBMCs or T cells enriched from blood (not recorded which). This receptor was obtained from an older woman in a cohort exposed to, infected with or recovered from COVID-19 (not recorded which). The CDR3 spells CATSAPSEETQYF. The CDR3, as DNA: TGTGCCACCAGTGCCCCCTCGGAAGAGACCCAGTACTTC.